Listed here are 5 T cell receptor beta chains from one sample, sequenced in a study of shared clonotypes between healthy human individuals. TCRdb's copy holds only in-frame clones and misses some; the assay was immunoSEQ multiplex PCR. The repertoire has over 400,000 clones, approximately 82% of them found once; the top ten carry approximately 12%. Sequenced sample: PBMCs. The receptor set was obtained from a middle-aged woman in good health. Some clones in this sample may be carry-over from other donors' samples.

The CDR3 protein is CAIGGTGSSGANVLTF. The DNA for the CDR3 is TGTGCCATCGGCGGGACAGGAAGCTCTGGGGCCAACGTCCTGACTTTC. The rearrangement joins TRBV2 to TRBJ2-6, with 8 positions matching TRBD1. The germline V gene encodes CDR1 SNHLY and CDR2 FYNNEI. This CDR3 comprises 16 residues. With 10 bases clipped from V and 0 bases from J, the junction kept 8 bases outside the gene matches.

The chain recombines TRBV30 with TRBJ2-3; D ambiguous. The CDR3 extends over 13 amino acids. CDR1 is GTSNPN, CDR2 SVGIG, per germline (reference sequence). V was cut by 2 bases and J by 3 bases, with 9 bases left in between. In DNA form, the CDR3 reads TGTGCCTGGAGTTCCCTGAAGACAGATACGCAGTATTTT. It specifies CAWSSLKTDTQYF. Filled out from reference TRBV30 and TRBJ2-3, the complete variable domain reads SQTIHQWPATLVQPVGSPLSLECTVEGTSNPNLYWYRQAAGRGLQLLFYSVGIGQISSEVPQNLSASRPQDRQFILSSKKLLLSDSGFYLCAWSSLKTDTQYFGPGTRLTVL.

The chain employs TRBV11-2 and TRBJ2-7; D might be TRBD2 (6 bases). Germline loops: CDR1 SGHAT, CDR2 FQNNGV. This CDR3 is 14 amino acids long. Trimming shortened V by 4 bases and J by 3 bases, and 13 bases separated the two germline ends. DNA of the CDR3: TGTGCCAGCAGCTGGGGTTCGGGACTCTACGAGCAGTACTTC. Translating gives CASSWGSGLYEQYF.

The V gene is TRBV15, the J gene TRBJ2-6, with TRBD1 identical over 7 bases. The CDR3 is made up of 19 amino acids. Germline V CDR1 and CDR2: LNHNV, YYDKDF (reference sequence). Unmatched junction bases numbered 8, after V lost 0 bases and J lost 0 bases. The CDR3 spells CATSRDFVTGNSGANVLTF. DNA of the CDR3: TGTGCCACCAGCAGAGATTTCGTGACAGGGAACTCTGGGGCCAACGTCCTGACTTTC.

J is TRBJ2-5 and V is TRBV6-1; tentative D call: TRBD2 (5 bases). CDR1 and CDR2 from the germline V gene are MNHNS and SASEGT. Trimming stripped 3 bases from V and 5 bases from J, with 16 bases between. The CDR3 totals 15 residues. For the CDR3, the DNA is TGTGCCAGCAGTGAGAGCGGACGGATCCCCGAGACCCAGTACTTC. It is translated as CASSESGRIPETQYF.